This T cell receptor (beta chain) was found in a study of OX40 agonist ivuxolimab in advanced cancers. Study at large: Patients were dosed with the agonistic anti-OX40 (CD134) antibody ivuxolimab. General study results and limits: Partial responders at 0.1-3.0 mg/kg showed near-lowest clonal expansion.

Comments on this clone: Its antigen is still unknown.

V lost 5 bases to trimming and J lost 4 bases, with 14 bases between them. Germline assignment: CDR1 SEHNR and CDR2 FQNEAQ (reference sequence). The CDR3 sequence is 14 residues long. TCRdb's copy holds only in-frame clones and misses some; the assay was immunoSEQ multiplex PCR. The sample contains roughly 52,000 clones, under 85% of which appear only once. J is TRBJ1-1 and V is TRBV7-9, with D perhaps TRBD1 (5 bases). Sequenced here: CD4+ or CD8+ T cells sorted from blood, sampled in a trial of the OX40 agonist ivuxolimab. The receptor was isolated from an adult with an advanced solid tumor such as melanoma, head and neck, liver or kidney cancer. This chain's CDR3 is CASSPRGGGTEAFF. The CDR3 nucleotides are TGTGCCAGCAGCCCCCGTGGGGGAGGCACTGAAGCTTTCTTT.